The clone carrying this TCR beta chain was found many times. Its antigen is unknown. These data belong to a study of T cells after yellow fever vaccination. CDR3 length: 17 residues. Germline CDR1 is KGHDR and CDR2 is SFDVKD. V was pared by 4 bases and J by 5 bases, with 6 bases of the junction left unmatched. Points from the study as a whole: Among primary-vaccination clones, most reappeared after the booster, at 95% to 96% for CD4 and more than 75% for CD8.

One entry per CDR3 protein, called by TCRdb with MiXCR from the 5' RACE reads. This table has a few hundred thousand distinct CDR3 sequences, more than 3.5% appearing once. The source is a man younger than 35 who received the YFV17D yellow fever vaccine. This material consisted of PBMCs, taken 15 days after the yellow fever booster vaccination. The V and J genes are TRBV24-1 and TRBJ2-5; TRBD2 agrees at 16 bases. The CDR3 loop is CATSDLGLAGGMETQYF. In DNA, the CDR3 is TGTGCCACCAGTGACCTGGGACTAGCGGGGGGGATGGAGACCCAGTACTTC.